This is a list of T cell receptor beta chains from one sample in a study of graft-versus-host responses after intestinal transplantation. Assay: immunoSEQ multiplex PCR; the TCRdb copy retains only in-frame clones and omits some. The sample lists 140,000 or so clones, around 90% occurring once. These receptors have no known antigen. The specimen was unstimulated CD4+ T cells sorted from spleen or lymph node cells, collected before intestinal transplant. Receptor source: a human donor who received an intestinal transplant. Both conserved end residues are part of each CDR3. A D gene is named only where the DNA matches it firmly. Only some rows state a clone size, as once, few, many or a class for expanded clones.

cdr3_length,v_call,clone_size,d_call,j_call,cdr3_nt,cdr3_aa
15,TRBV6-6,NA,TRBD1,TRBJ1-4,TGTGCCAGCAGTTCGACGGACAGGGGGGTAGAAAAACTGTTTTTT,CASSSTDRGVEKLFF
16,TRBV5-1,once,TRBD1,TRBJ1-1,TGCGCCAGCAGCGACAGGGGGCGTACGGTGAACACTGAAGCTTTCTTT,CASSDRGRTVNTEAFF
14,TRBV9,NA,TRBD1,TRBJ2-7,TGTGCCAGCAGCGTAGGACAGGGGGTCTACGAGCAGTACTTC,CASSVGQGVYEQYF
15,TRBV11-3,NA,NA,TRBJ2-2,TGTGCCAGCAGCTTAACTCTAGCAGGGACCGGGGAGCTGTTTTTT,CASSLTLAGTGELFF
13,TRBV5-1,NA,NA,TRBJ2-1,TGCGCCAGCAGCTTAGCGAGTTACAATGAGCAGTTCTTC,CASSLASYNEQFF
13,TRBV6-5,NA,NA,TRBJ2-7,TGTGCCAGCAGTTCGGTAGCCTACTACGAGCAGTACTTC,CASSSVAYYEQYF
13,TRBV11-2,NA,NA,TRBJ2-4,TGTGCCAGCAGCAGAGCTAACTTAAACATTCAGTACTTC,CASSRANLNIQYF
13,TRBV6-6,NA,NA,TRBJ2-7,TGTGCCAGCAGACTCGACAGGACCTACGAGCAGTACTTC,CASRLDRTYEQYF
13,TRBV30,NA,NA,TRBJ2-1,TGTGCCTGGGGTAGGGGCTCCTACAATGAGCAGTTCTTC,CAWGRGSYNEQFF
17,TRBV5-6,NA,TRBD2,TRBJ2-1,TGTGCCAGCAGCTTGGTTGATCGACTAGCGGGAGAAAGTGAGCAGTTCTTC,CASSLVDRLAGESEQFF
13,TRBV7-3,NA,NA,TRBJ1-5,TGTGCCAGCAGCTTAAGGGTCGGACAGCCCCAGCATTTT,CASSLRVGQPQHF
16,TRBV9,NA,NA,TRBJ2-2,TGTGCCAGCAGCGTATTCGAGGGAGGGAACACCGGGGAGCTGTTTTTT,CASSVFEGGNTGELFF
14,TRBV9,NA,TRBD2,TRBJ2-1,TGTGCCAGCAGCGTCCGCGGAGGGAGGGATGAGCAGTTCTTC,CASSVRGGRDEQFF
18,TRBV4-3,NA,NA,TRBJ2-6,TGCGCCAGCAGCCAAGGTCCAGGGGCCTCCTCTGGGGCCAACGTCCTGACTTTC,CASSQGPGASSGANVLTF
15,TRBV11-3,NA,TRBD2,TRBJ2-7,TGTGCCAGCAGCTCCCCGACTAGCGGGAGGGGGGAGCAGTACTTC,CASSSPTSGRGEQYF
16,TRBV11-2,NA,NA,TRBJ2-7,TGTGCCAGCAGCTTACGCCGGAAACAGGGCTCCTACGAGCAGTACTTC,CASSLRRKQGSYEQYF
18,TRBV5-1,NA,TRBD1,TRBJ1-2,TGCGCCAGCAGCTACCCACCGGGACAGGGGAGAGGAGGAGATGGCTACACCTTC,CASSYPPGQGRGGDGYTF